The clone carrying this T cell receptor (beta chain) was detected only a few times. Its target is not known. These data originate in a study of a mutant IDH1 vaccine in newly diagnosed glioma. Across the whole study: Vaccine administration was initiated 4-6 weeks following radiotherapy alone, or with temozolomide cycles. Pretreatment consisted of radiotherapy, temozolomide, or both, with most receiving both. Findings and limits, study-wide: Immune responses induced by the vaccine were seen in 93.3% of patients, spanning multiple MHC alleles.

Sequenced by immunoSEQ multiplex PCR; TCRdb stores in-frame clones only, minus some. The repertoire holds around 100,000 clones, roughly 90% seen once, with more than 0.55% in the top ten. Indicated time point: week 11, during vaccination. Topical imiquimod was applied with each vaccine dose, which held 300 ug of mutant IDH1 20-mer peptide. V shed 0 bases and J shed 6 bases, with 5 bases lying between them. The CDR3 consists of 11 residues. From germline, CDR1 is SQVTM and CDR2 ANQGSEA. The V gene is TRBV29-1, the J gene TRBJ1-1, with D unclear. The TCR originated in a woman in her forties or fifties with glioma. The sequences come from PBMCs, collected from a glioma patient whose treatment included an IDH1 peptide vaccine. CDR3 sequence: CSVEDAPEAFF. The CDR3 nucleotides are TGCAGCGTTGAAGATGCCCCTGAAGCTTTCTTT.